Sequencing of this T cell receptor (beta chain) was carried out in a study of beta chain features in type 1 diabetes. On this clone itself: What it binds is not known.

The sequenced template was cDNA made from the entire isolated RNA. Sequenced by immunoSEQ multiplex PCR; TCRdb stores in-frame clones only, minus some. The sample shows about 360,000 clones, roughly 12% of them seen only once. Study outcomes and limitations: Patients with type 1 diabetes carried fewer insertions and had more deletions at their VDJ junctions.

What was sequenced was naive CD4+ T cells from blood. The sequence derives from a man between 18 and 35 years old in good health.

In DNA form, the CDR3 reads TGTGCCAGCAGCTATGGACAGAACACTGAAGCTTTCTTT. Protein product: CASSYGQNTEAFF. The chain joins TRBV7-9 to TRBJ1-1; a possible D gene is TRBD1 (5 bases). The CDR3 runs to 13 residues. Looked up from germline, CDR1 is SEHNR and CDR2 is FQNEAQ (reference sequence). The V end lost 4 bases, the J end lost 1 base, and 7 bases lay between the germline ends.